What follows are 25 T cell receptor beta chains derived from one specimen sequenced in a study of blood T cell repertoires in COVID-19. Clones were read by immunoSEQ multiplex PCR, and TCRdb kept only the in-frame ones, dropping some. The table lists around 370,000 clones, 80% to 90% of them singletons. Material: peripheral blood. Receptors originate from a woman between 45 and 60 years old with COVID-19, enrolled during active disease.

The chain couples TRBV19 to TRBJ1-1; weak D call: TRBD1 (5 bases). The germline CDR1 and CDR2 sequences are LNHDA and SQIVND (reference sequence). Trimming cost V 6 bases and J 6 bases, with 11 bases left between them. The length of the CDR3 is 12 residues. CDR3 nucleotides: TGTGCCAGTAGGACGCAGGGTCCTGAAGCTTTCTTT. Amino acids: CASRTQGPEAFF.

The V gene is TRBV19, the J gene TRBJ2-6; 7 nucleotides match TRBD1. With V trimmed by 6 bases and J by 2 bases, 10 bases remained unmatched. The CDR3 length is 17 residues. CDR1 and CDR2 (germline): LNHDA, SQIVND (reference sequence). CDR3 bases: TGTGCCAGTAGAACTCGACAGGGAGAGACTGGGGCCAACGTCCTGACTTTC. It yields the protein CASRTRQGETGANVLTF. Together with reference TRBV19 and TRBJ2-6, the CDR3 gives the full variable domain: DGGITQSPKYLFRKEGQNVTLSCEQNLNHDAMYWYRQDPGQGLRLIYYSQIVNDFQKGDIAEGYSVSREKKESFPLTVTSAQKNPTAFYLCASRTRQGETGANVLTFGAGSRLTVL.

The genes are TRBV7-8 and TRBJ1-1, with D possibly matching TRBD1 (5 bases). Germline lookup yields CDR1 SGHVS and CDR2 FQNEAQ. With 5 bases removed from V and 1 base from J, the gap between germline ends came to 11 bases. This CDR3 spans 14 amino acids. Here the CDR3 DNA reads TGTGCCAGCAGCCTCAGGGTGGAGAACACTGAAGCTTTCTTT. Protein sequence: CASSLRVENTEAFF.

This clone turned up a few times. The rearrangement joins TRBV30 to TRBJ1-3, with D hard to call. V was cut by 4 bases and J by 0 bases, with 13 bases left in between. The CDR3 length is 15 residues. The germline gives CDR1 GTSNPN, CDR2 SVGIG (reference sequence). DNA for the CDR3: TGTGCCTGGATGTCCCTTCTACTCTCTGGAAACACCATATATTTT. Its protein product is CAWMSLLLSGNTIYF.

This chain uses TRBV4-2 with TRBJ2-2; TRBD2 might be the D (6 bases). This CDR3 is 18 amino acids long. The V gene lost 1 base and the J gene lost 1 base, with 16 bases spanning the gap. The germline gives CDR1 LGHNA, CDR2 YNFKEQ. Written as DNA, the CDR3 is TGTGCCAGCAGCCAAGGAATCATGGGGGGAGGGAACACCGGGGAGCTGTTTTTT. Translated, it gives CASSQGIMGGGNTGELFF.

The CDR3: CASSFKISASGSTYEQYF. The CDR3 DNA is TGTGCCAGCAGCTTTAAGATCTCGGCTAGCGGGAGTACCTACGAGCAGTACTTC. The chain carries TRBV5-6 and TRBJ2-7; 10 bases agree with TRBD2. Trimming took 2 bases from V and 2 from J; bases not matched to a gene: 13. This CDR3 has 18 residues. Germline values: CDR1 SGHDT, CDR2 YYEEEE.

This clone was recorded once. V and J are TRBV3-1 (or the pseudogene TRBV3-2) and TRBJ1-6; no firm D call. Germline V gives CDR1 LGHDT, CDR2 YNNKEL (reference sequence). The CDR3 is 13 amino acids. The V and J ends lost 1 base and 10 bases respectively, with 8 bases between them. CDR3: CASSQGQRSPLHF. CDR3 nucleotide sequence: TGTGCCAGCAGCCAAGGACAAAGATCACCCCTCCACTTT.

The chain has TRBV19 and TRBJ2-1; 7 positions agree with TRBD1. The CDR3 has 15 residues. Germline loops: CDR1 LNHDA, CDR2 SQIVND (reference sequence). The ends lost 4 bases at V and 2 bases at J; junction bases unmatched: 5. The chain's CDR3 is CASSTDRPTYNEQFF. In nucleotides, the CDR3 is TGTGCCAGTAGTACGGACAGGCCAACCTACAATGAGCAGTTCTTC.

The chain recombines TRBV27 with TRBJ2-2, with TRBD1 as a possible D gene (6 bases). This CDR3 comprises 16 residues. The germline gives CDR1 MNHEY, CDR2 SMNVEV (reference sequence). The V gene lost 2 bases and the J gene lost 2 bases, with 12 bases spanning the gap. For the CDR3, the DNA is TGTGCCAGCAGTTTAATCGTACAGGGAAACACCGGGGAGCTGTTTTTT. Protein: CASSLIVQGNTGELFF.

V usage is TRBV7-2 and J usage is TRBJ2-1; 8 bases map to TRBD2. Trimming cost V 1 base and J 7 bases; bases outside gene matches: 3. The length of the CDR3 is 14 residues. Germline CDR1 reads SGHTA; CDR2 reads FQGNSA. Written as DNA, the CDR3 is TGTGCCAGCAGCTTAGGGTTAGCGGGGAATGAGCAGTTCTTC. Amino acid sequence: CASSLGLAGNEQFF.

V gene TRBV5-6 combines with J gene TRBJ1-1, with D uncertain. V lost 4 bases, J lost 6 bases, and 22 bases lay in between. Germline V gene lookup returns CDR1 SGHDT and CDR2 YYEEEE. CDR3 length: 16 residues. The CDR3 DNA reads TGTGCCAGCAGCCCCTCTGATTTGAGAGGGCAAGCTGAAGCTTTCTTT. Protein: CASSPSDLRGQAEAFF.

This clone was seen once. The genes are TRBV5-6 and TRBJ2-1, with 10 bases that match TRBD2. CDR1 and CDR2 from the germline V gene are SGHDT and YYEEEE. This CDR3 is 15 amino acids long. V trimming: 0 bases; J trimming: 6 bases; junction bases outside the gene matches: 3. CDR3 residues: CASSLGTSGFNEQFF. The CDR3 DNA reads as TGTGCCAGCAGCTTGGGGACTAGCGGCTTCAATGAGCAGTTCTTC. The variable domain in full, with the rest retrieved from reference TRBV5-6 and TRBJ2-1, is DAGVTQSPTHLIKTRGQQVTLRCSPKSGHDTVSWYQQALGQGPQFIFQYYEEEERQRGNFPDRFSGHQFPNYSSELNVNALLLGDSALYLCASSLGTSGFNEQFFGPGTRLTVL.

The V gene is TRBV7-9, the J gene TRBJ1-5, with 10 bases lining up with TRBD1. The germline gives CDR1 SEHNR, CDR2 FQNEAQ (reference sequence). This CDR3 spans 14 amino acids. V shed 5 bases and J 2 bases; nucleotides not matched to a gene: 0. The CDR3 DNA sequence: TGTGCCAGCAGCGGGACAGGGGGCAATCAGCCCCAGCATTTT. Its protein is CASSGTGGNQPQHF.

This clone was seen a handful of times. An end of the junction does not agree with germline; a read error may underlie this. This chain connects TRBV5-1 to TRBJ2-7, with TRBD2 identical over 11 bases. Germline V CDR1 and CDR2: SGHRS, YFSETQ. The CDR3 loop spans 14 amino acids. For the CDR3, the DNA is TGCGCCAGCAGCTTGGGAGGGACTAGCGGTTCTCTAACTTTC. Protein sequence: CASSLGGTSGSLTF.

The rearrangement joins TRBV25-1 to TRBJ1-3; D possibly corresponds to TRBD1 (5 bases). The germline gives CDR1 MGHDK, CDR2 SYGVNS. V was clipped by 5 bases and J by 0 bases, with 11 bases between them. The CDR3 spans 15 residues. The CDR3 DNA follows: TGTGCCAGCAGTAAGAAGGGGATCTCTGGAAACACCATATATTTT. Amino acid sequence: CASSKKGISGNTIYF.

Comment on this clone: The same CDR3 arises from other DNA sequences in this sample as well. CDR3 DNA: TGTGCCAGCTCCTTAGGACAGGGAAACTATGGCTACACCTTC. This codes for CASSLGQGNYGYTF. The genes are TRBV18 and TRBJ1-2; 8 bases fit TRBD1. The V and J ends lost 6 bases and 2 bases, in that order; junction bases with no gene match: 5. Germline CDR1 and CDR2: KGHSH and LQKENI. CDR3 size: 14 residues.

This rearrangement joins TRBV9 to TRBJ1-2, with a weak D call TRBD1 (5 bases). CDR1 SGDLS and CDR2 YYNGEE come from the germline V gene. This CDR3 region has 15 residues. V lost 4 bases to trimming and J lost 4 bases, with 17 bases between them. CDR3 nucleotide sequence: TGTGCCAGCAGCCCAGTGAACGGGGGGACCTATGGCTACACCTTC. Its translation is CASSPVNGGTYGYTF.

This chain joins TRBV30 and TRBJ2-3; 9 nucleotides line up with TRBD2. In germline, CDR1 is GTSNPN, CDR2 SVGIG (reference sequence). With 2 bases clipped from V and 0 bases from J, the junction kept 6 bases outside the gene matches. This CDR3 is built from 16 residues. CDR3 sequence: CAWSLAGFTSTDTQYF. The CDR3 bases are TGTGCCTGGAGTCTAGCGGGGTTTACTAGCACAGATACGCAGTATTTT.

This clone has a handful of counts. The DNA of the CDR3 is TGTGCCAGCAGTCGCGGGCAGTATAGCAATCAGCCCCAGCATTTT. This translates into CASSRGQYSNQPQHF. The chain recombines TRBV6-2 or TRBV6-3 with TRBJ1-5; the D is unclear. CDR1 is MNHEY and CDR2 is SVGEGT in the germline V gene. The CDR3 consists of 15 residues. Trimming removed 5 bases at V and 0 bases at J, with 11 bases between.

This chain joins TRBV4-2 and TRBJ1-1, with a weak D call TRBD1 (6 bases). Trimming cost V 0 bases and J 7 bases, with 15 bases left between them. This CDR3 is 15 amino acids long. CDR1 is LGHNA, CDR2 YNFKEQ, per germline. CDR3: CASSQDFTGRDEAFF. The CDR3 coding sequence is TGTGCCAGCAGCCAAGATTTTACAGGGCGTGATGAAGCTTTCTTT.

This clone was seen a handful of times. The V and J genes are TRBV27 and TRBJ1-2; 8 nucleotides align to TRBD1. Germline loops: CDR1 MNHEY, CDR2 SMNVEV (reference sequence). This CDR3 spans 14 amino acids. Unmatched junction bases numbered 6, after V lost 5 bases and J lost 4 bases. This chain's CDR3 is CASSRADRVYGYTF. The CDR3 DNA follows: TGTGCCAGCAGTCGAGCGGACAGGGTCTATGGCTACACCTTC.

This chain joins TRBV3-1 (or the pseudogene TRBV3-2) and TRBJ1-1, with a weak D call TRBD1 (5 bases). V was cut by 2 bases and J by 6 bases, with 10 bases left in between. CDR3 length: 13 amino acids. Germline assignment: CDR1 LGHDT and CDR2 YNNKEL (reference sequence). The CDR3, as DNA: TGTGCCAGCAGCCAAATCCGGGACTCTGAAGCTTTCTTT. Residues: CASSQIRDSEAFF.

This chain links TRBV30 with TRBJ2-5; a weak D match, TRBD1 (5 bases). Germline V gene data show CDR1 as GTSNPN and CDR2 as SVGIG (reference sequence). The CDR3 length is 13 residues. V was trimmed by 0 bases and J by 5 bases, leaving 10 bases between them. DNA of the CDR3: TGTGCCTGGAGTGTACAAGGGGCTGAGACCCAGTACTTC. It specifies CAWSVQGAETQYF.

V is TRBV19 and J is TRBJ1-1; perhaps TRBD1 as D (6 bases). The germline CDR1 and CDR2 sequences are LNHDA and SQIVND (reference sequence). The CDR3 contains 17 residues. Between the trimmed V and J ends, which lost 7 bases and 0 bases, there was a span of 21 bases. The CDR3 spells CASTRGPGETLNTEAFF. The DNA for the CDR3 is TGTGCCAGTACTCGGGGACCAGGGGAAACTTTGAACACTGAAGCTTTCTTT. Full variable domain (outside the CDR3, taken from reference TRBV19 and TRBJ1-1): DGGITQSPKYLFRKEGQNVTLSCEQNLNHDAMYWYRQDPGQGLRLIYYSQIVNDFQKGDIAEGYSVSREKKESFPLTVTSAQKNPTAFYLCASTRGPGETLNTEAFFGQGTRLTVV.

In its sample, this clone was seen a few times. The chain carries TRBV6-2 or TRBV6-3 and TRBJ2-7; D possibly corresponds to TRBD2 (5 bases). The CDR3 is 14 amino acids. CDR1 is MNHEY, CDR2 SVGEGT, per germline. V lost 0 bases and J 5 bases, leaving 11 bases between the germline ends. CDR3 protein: CASSYSREPNEQYF. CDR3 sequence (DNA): TGTGCCAGCAGTTACTCTCGGGAACCCAACGAGCAGTACTTC.